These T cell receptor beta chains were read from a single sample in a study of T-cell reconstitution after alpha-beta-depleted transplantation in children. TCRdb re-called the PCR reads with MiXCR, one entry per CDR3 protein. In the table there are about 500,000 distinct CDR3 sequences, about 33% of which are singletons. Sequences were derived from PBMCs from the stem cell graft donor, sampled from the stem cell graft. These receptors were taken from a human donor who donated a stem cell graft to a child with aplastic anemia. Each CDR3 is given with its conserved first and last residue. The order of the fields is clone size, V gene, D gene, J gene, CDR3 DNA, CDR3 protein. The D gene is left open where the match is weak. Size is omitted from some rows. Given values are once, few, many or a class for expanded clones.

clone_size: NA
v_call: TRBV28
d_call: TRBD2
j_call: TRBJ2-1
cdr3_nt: TGTGCCAGCAGTTTTCGGTCGTTGCGGGAGGGCCGAGATGAGCAGTTCTTC
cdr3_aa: CASSFRSLREGRDEQFF

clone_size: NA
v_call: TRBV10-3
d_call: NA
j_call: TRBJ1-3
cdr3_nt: TGTGCCATCAGTGCGGGGGAAAAGACTGGAAACACCATATATTTT
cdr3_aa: CAISAGEKTGNTIYF

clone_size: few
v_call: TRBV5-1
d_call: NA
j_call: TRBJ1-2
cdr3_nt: TGCGCCAGCAGCTTGGTGGACGGCGGATATGGCTACACCTTC
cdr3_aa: CASSLVDGGYGYTF

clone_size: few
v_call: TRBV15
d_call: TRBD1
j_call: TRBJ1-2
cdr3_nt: TGTGCCACCAGCAGAGGAGGGACAGGGCTTTATGGCTACACCTTC
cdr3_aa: CATSRGGTGLYGYTF

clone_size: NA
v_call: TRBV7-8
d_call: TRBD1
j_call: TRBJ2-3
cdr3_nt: TGTGCCAGCAGGGGGAGGCAGGGGGCGTTGGCGCAGTATTTT
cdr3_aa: CASRGRQGALAQYF

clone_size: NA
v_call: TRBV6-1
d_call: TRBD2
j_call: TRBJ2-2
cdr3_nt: TGTGCCAGCAGTACGGGACTAGCGAACACCGGGGAGCTGTTTTTT
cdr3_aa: CASSTGLANTGELFF

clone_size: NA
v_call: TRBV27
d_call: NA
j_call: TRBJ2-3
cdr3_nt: TGTGCCAGCAGTTTATCGTTGGCAGGGGGCACAGATACGCAGTATTTT
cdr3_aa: CASSLSLAGGTDTQYF

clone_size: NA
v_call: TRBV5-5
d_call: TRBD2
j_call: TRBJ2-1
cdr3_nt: TGTGCCAGCAGACCCAGTCCCGGGACTAGCGGCGACGTCGATGAGCAGTTCTTC
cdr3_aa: CASRPSPGTSGDVDEQFF

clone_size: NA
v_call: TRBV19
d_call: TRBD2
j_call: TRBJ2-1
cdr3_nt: TGTGCCAGTAGTATTCCGGGACTAGCGGGACTAAGCAATGAGCAGTTCTTC
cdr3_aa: CASSIPGLAGLSNEQFF

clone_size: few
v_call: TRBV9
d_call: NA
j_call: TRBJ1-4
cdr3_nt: TGTGCCAGCAGCGGGACAACCGAAACAACTAATGAAAAACTGTTTTTT
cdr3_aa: CASSGTTETTNEKLFF

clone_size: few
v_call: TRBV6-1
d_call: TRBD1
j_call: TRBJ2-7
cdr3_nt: TGTGCCAGCAGGGCCGGGACAGTATCTACCTACGAGCAGTACTTC
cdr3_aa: CASRAGTVSTYEQYF

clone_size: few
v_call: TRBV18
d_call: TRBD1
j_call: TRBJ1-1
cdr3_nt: TGTGCCAGCTCGGATGCCACAGGGGGTTACACTGAAGCTTTCTTT
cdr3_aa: CASSDATGGYTEAFF

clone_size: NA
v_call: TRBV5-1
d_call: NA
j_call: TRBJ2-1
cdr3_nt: TGCGCCAGCAGCGAGCCCGGAGGAGGAGGGCACTCCCCAAATGAGCAGTTCTTC
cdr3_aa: CASSEPGGGGHSPNEQFF

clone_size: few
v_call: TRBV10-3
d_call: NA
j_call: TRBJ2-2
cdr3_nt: TGTGCCATCAGTGAGCTTTCGAACACCGGGGAGCTGTTTTTT
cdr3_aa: CAISELSNTGELFF

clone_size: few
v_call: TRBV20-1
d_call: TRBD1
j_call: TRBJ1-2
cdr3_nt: TGCAGTGCTGCCAGGGGGGCGGATGGCTACACCTTC
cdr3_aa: CSAARGADGYTF

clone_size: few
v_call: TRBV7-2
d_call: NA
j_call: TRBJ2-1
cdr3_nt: TGTGCCAGCAGCTTCGGGAAGAAGGAACTCCGGGGATACAATGAGCAGTTCTTC
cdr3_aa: CASSFGKKELRGYNEQFF

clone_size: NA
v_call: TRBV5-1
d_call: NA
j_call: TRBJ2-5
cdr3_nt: TGCGCCAGCAGCTCGGGGCGGGGCGAGGAGACCCAGTACTTC
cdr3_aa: CASSSGRGEETQYF

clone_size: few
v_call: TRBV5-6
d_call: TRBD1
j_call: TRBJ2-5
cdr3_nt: TGTGCCAGCAGCATCGGGACAGAGGTTGGCGAGACCCAGTACTTC
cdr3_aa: CASSIGTEVGETQYF

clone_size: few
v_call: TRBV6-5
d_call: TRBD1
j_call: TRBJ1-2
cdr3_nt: TGTGCCAGCAGCCCGACAGGGGGCAACTACACCTTC
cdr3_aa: CASSPTGGNYTF

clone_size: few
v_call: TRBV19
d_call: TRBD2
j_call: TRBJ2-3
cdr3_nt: TGTGCCAGTAGTCGGCGGGGGAGCACAGATACGCAGTATTTT
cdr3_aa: CASSRRGSTDTQYF

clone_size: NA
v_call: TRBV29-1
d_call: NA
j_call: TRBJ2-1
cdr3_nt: TGCAGCGTTGATGGACGGAGCCCGCAGTTCTTC
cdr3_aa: CSVDGRSPQFF

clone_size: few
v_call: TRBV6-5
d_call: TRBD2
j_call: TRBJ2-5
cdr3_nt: TGTGCCAGCAGTTACCGAGGGCGGGGGGGGAAGACCCAGTACTTC
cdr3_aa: CASSYRGRGGKTQYF

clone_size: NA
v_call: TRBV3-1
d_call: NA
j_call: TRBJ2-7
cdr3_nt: TGTGCCAGCAGCCACGCAGGGAGTGTTTACGAGCAGTACTTC
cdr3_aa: CASSHAGSVYEQYF

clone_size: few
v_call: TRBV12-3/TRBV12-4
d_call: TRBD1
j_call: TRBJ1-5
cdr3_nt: TGTGCCAGCAGCCCGACAGGGGGGATCAACAATCAGCCCCAGCATTTT
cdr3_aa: CASSPTGGINNQPQHF

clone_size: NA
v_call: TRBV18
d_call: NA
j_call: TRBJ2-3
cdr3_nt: TGTGCCAGCTCACCAAACCCAGAAAACCGCACAGATACGCAGTATTTT
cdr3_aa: CASSPNPENRTDTQYF

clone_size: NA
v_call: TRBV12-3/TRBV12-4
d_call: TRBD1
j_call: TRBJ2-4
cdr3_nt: TGTGCCAGCCGACAGGGTTTAAACATTCAGTACTTC
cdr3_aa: CASRQGLNIQYF